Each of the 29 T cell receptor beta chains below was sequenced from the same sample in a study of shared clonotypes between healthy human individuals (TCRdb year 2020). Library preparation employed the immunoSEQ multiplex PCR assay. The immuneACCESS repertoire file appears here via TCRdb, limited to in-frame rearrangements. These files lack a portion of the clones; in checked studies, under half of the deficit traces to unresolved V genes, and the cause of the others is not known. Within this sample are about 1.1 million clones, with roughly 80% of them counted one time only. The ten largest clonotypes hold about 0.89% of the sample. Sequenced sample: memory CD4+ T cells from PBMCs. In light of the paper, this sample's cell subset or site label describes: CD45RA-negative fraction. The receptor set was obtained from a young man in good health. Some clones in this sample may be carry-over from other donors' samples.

CDR3 DNA: TGCGCCAGCAGCCCATTAGGTTTAGGGAAACCCGGGGAGCTGTTTTTT. It translates to CASSPLGLGKPGELFF. The V gene is TRBV5-1, the J gene TRBJ2-2; D uncertain. Trimming shortened V by 4 bases and J by 6 bases, and 19 bases separated the two germline ends. From germline, CDR1 is SGHRS and CDR2 YFSETQ. The CDR3 spans 16 residues.

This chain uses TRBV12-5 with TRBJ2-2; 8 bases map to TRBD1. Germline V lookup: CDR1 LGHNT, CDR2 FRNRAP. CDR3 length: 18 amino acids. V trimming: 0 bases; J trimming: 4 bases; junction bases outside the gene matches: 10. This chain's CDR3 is CASGLVDTRGPFTGELFF. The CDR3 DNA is TGTGCTAGTGGTTTGGTGGACACCAGGGGGCCCTTCACCGGGGAGCTGTTTTTT.

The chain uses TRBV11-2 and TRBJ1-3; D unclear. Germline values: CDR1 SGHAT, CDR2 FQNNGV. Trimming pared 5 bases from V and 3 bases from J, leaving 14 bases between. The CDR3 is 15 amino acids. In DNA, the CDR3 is TGTGCCAGCAGCCCCCGCGGGGTAATTGGAAACACCATATATTTT. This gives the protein CASSPRGVIGNTIYF.

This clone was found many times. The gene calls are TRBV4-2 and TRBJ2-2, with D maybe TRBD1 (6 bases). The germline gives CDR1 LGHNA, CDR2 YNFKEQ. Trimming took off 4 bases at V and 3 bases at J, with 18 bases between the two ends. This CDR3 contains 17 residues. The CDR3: CASSPVTGMKDTGELFF. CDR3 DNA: TGTGCCAGCAGCCCCGTTACAGGGATGAAGGACACCGGGGAGCTGTTTTTT.

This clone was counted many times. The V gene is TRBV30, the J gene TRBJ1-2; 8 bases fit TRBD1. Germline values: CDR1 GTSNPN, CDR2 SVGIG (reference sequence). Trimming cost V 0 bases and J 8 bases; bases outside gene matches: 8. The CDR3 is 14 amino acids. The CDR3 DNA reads TGTGCCTGGAGTGTAAGACAGGGGTTTAGGGGCTACACCTTC. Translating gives CAWSVRQGFRGYTF.

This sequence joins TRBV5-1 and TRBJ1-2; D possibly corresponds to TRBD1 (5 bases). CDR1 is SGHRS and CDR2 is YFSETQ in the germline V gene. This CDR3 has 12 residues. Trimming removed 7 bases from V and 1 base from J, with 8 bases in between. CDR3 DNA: TGCGCCAGCGCCGACAGTAACTATGGCTACACCTTC. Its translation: CASADSNYGYTF.

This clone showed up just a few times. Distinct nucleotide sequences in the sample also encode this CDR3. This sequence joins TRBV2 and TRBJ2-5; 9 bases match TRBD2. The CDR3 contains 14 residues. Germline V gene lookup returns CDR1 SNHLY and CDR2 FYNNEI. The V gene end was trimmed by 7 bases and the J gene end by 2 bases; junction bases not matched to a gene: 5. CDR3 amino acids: CASMGLAGQETQYF. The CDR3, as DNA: TGTGCCAGCATGGGTCTAGCGGGACAAGAGACCCAGTACTTC.

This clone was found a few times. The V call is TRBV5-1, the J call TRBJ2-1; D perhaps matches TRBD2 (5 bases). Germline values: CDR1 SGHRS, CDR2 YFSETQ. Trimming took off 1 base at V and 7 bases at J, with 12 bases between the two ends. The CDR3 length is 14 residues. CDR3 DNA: TGCGCCAGCAGCTTGTTAGGATGGAGGAATGAGCAGTTCTTC. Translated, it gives CASSLLGWRNEQFF.

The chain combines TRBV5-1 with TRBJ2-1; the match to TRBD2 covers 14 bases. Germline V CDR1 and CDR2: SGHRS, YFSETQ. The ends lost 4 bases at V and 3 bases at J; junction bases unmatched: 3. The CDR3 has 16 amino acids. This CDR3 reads CASSEGLAGDYNEQFF. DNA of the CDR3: TGCGCCAGCAGCGAGGGACTAGCGGGAGACTACAATGAGCAGTTCTTC.

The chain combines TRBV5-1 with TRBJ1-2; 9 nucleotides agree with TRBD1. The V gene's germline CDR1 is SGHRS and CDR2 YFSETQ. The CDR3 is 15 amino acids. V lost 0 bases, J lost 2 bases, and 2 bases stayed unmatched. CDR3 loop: CASSLDRGQNYGYTF. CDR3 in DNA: TGCGCCAGCAGCTTGGACAGGGGGCAAAACTATGGCTACACCTTC.

The CDR3 DNA reads TGTGCCAGCAGCCAAGGAAGCGGGAGGGCCGAATACAATGAGCAGTTCTTC. Translating gives CASSQGSGRAEYNEQFF. This sequence joins TRBV4-2 and TRBJ2-1; the match to TRBD2 covers 10 bases. The CDR3 has 17 residues. The J segment lost 4 bases and the V segment lost 1 base, leaving 7 bases of the junction unmatched. The germline V gene encodes CDR1 LGHNA and CDR2 YNFKEQ.

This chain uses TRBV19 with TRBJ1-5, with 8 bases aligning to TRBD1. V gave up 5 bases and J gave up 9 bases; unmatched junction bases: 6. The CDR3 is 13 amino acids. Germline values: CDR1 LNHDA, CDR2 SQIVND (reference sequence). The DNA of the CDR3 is TGTGCCAGTAGTCACAGGGGGGTAAGGCCCCAGCATTTT. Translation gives CASSHRGVRPQHF.

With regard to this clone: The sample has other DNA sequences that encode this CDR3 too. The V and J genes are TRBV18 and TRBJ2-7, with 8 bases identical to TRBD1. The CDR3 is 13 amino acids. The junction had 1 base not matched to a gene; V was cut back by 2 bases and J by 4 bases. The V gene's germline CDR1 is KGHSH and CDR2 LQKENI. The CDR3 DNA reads TGTGCCAGCTCACCAGGGACAGGTTACGAGCAGTACTTC. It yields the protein CASSPGTGYEQYF.

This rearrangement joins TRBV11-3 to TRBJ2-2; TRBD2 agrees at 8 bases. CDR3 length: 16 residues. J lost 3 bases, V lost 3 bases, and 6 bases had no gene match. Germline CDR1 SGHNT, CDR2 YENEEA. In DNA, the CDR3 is TGTGCCAGCAGCTTTCCAGCGGGGGTAGACACCGGGGAGCTGTTTTTT. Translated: CASSFPAGVDTGELFF.

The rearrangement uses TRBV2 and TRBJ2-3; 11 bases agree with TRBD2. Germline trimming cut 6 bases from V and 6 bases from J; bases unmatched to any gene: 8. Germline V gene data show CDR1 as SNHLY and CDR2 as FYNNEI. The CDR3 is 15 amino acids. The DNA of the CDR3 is TGTGCCAGCAGGGCCCTAGCGGGAGGCGGGGATACGCAGTATTTT. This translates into CASRALAGGGDTQYF.

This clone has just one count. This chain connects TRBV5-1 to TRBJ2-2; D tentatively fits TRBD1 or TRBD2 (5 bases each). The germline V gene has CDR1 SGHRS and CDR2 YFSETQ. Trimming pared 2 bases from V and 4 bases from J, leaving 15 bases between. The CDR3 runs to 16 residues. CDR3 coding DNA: TGCGCCAGCAGCTTTTCTCCCGGGGCGACCACCGGGGAGCTGTTTTTT. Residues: CASSFSPGATTGELFF.

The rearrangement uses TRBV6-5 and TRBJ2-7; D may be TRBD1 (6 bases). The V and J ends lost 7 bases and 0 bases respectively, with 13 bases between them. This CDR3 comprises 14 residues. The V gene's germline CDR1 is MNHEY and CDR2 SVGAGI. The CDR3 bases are TGTGCCAGCACCCGGGACATCAACTCCTACGAGCAGTACTTC. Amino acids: CASTRDINSYEQYF.

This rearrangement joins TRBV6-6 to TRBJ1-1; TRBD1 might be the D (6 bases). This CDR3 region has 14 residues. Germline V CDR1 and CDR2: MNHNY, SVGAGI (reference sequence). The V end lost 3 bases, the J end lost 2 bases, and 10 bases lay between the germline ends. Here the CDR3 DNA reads TGTGCCAGCAGTTATCGCGGGACAAACACTGAAGCTTTCTTT. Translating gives CASSYRGTNTEAFF.

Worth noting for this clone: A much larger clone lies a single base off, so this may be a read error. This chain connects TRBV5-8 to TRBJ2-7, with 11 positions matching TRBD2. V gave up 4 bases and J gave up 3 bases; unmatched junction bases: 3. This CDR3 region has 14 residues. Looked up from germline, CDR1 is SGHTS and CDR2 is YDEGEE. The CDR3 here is CASSRGTSGYEQYF. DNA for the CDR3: TGTGCCAGCAGCCGAGGGACTAGCGGCTACGAGCAGTACTTC.

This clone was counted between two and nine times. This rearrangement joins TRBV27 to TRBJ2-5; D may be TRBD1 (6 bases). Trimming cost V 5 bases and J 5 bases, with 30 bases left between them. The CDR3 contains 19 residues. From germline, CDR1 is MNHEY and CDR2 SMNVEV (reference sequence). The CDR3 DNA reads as TGTGCCAGCAGTCGATCGGGTGCCGCTGCGACAGGCTTCGGGGAGACCCAGTACTTC. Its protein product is CASSRSGAAATGFGETQYF.

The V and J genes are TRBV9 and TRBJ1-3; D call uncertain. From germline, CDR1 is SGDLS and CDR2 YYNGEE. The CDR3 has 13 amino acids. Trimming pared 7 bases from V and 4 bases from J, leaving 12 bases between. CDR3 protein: CASAANIGNTIYF. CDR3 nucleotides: TGTGCCAGCGCCGCTAACATCGGAAACACCATATATTTT.

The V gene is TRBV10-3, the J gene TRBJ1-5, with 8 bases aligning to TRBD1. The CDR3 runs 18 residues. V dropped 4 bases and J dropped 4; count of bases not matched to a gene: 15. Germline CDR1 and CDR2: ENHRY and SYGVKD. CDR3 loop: CAISGSRAGGELNQPQHF. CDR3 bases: TGTGCCATCAGTGGTTCAAGGGCAGGGGGCGAATTAAATCAGCCCCAGCATTTT.

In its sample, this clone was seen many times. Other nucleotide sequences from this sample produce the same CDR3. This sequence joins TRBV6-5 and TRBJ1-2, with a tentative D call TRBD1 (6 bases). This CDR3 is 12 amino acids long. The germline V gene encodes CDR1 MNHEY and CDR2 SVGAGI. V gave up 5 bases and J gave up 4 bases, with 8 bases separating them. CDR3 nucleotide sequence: TGTGCCAGCAGTAAAGGGGGCTATGGCTACACCTTC. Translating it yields CASSKGGYGYTF.

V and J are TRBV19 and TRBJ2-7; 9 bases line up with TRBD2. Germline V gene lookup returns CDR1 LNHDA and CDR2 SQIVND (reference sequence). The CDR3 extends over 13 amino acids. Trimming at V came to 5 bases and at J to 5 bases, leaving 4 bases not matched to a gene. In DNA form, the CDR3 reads TGTGCCAGTAGTCGTGCGGGAGGGGACGAGCAGTACTTC. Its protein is CASSRAGGDEQYF.

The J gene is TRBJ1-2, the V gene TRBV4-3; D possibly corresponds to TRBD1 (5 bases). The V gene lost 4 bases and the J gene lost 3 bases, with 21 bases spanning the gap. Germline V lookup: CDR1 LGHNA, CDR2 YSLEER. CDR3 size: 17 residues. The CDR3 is CASSPYRDGADDYGYTF. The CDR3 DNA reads TGCGCCAGCAGCCCCTACCGGGATGGGGCGGACGACTATGGCTACACCTTC.

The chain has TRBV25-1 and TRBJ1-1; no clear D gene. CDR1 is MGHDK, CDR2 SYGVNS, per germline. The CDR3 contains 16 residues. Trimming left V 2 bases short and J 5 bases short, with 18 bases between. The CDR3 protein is CASSENSAPWKTEAFF. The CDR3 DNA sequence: TGTGCCAGCAGTGAAAATAGTGCACCCTGGAAGACTGAAGCTTTCTTT.

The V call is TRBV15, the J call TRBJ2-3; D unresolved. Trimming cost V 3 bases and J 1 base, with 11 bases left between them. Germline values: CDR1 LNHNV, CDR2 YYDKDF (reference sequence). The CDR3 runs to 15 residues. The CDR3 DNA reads TGTGCCACCAGCAGCGTAGGAGACGGCACAGATACGCAGTATTTT. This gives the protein CATSSVGDGTDTQYF.

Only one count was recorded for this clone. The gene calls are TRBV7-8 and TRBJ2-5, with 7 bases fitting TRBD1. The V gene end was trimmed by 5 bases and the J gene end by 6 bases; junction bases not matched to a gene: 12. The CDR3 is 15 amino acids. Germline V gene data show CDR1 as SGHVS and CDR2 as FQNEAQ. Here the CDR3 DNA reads TGTGCCAGCAGCCTAGGTGCTAGTAGGGGGCAGACCCAGTACTTC. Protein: CASSLGASRGQTQYF.

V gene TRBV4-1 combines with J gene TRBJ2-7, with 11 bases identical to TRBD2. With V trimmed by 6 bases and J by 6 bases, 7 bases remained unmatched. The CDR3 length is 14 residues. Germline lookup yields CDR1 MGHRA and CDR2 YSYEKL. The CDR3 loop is CASRPTSGRGEQYF. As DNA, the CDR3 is TGCGCCAGCAGGCCTACTAGCGGGAGAGGCGAGCAGTACTTC.